The 27 T cell receptor beta chains reported below all come from one sample, sequenced in a study of CD8+CD57+ T cells in acquired aplastic anemia. Patients chosen for sequencing had shown CD8+CD57+ cell expansion by flow cytometry. Genomic DNA templated the TCR beta VDJ and CDR3 profiling. Via MiXCR, TCRdb re-called the reads, giving one row per CDR3 protein. The sample lists hundreds of thousands of distinct CDR3 sequences; around 30% were seen once. The sample was sorted CD4+, CD8+, or CD8+CD57+ T cells (not recorded which) from PBMCs. These receptors came from a human donor with aplastic anemia.

This clonotype was observed a few times. A clone one base away is much larger, so this may be a read error. The rearrangement links TRBV2 to TRBJ1-5, with D possibly TRBD1 on 5 matching bases. CDR3 length: 14 residues. V was trimmed by 4 bases and J by 0 bases, leaving 7 bases between them. Per the germline V gene, CDR1 is SNHLY and CDR2 is FYNNEI. The CDR3 nucleotides read TGTGCCAGCAGTGGAGGGGATAGCAATCAGCCCCAGCATTTT. Amino acid sequence: CASSGGDSNQPQHF.

In its sample, this clonotype was seen many times. The rearrangement uses TRBV12-3 or TRBV12-4 and TRBJ2-7; TRBD1 matches at 7 bases. The CDR3 consists of 13 residues. V lost 6 bases, J lost 2 bases, and 4 bases stayed unmatched. The CDR3 bases are TGTGCCAGCAGAATCCAGGGGGCCTACGAGCAGTACTTC. Protein sequence: CASRIQGAYEQYF.

The chain has TRBV25-1 and TRBJ1-1; 7 bases map to TRBD1. In germline, CDR1 is MGHDK, CDR2 SYGVNS. The CDR3 has 15 residues. Trimming at V came to 7 bases and at J to 1 base, leaving 9 bases not matched to a gene. CDR3 nucleotide sequence: TGTGCCAGCATTGGACCGACAGGGAAGAACACTGAAGCTTTCTTT. Amino acid sequence: CASIGPTGKNTEAFF.

Regarding this clonotype: A read error may be the cause here, since a much bigger clone is one base away. The rearrangement uses TRBV7-9 and TRBJ1-1; TRBD1 matches at 8 bases. This CDR3 has 11 amino acids. In germline, CDR1 is SEHNR, CDR2 FQNEAQ (reference sequence). The CDR3 sequence: CAGSLQGGAFF. As DNA, the CDR3 is TGTGCCGGCAGCTTACAGGGGGGAGCTTTCTTT. The entire variable domain, with the rest obtained from reference TRBV7-9 and TRBJ1-1, is as follows: DTGVSQNPRHKITKRGQNVTFRCDPISEHNRLYWYRQTLGQGPEFLTYFQNEAQLEKSRLLSDRFSAERPKGSFSTLEIQRTEQGDSAMYLCAGSLQGGAFFGQGTRLTVV.

This chain links TRBV4-3 with TRBJ2-3; 14 bases line up with TRBD2. The CDR3 covers 16 residues. V was pared by 3 bases and J by 7 bases, with 6 bases of the junction left unmatched. CDR1 LGHNA and CDR2 YSLEER come from the germline V gene. CDR3 bases: TGCGCCAGCAGCCAGGGGACTAGCGGGAGTGGCAATACGCAGTATTTT. Translating gives CASSQGTSGSGNTQYF.

Details on this clonotype: A read error may be the cause here, since a much bigger clone is one base away. V is TRBV29-1 and J is TRBJ2-1, with 9 bases that match TRBD2. Looked up from germline, CDR1 is SQVTM and CDR2 is ANQGSEA. The CDR3 is 14 residues long. V gave up 4 bases and J gave up 0 bases; unmatched junction bases: 1. CDR3 in DNA: TGCAGCGTTGTAGCGGGAGCCTCCTACAATGAGCAGTTCTTC. It yields the protein CSVVAGASYNEQFF.

This clonotype was found many times. The gene calls are TRBV29-1 and TRBJ1-2; D gene unclear. CDR1 and CDR2 from the germline V gene are SQVTM and ANQGSEA. There are 9 residues in the CDR3. The V and J ends lost 5 bases and 8 bases respectively, with 6 bases between them. Here the CDR3 DNA reads TGCAGCGTTTCGGAGGGCTACACCTTC. Translation gives CSVSEGYTF.

The J gene is TRBJ2-2, the V gene TRBV10-1, with 8 bases aligning to TRBD2. The germline V gene encodes CDR1 WNHNN and CDR2 SYGVQD (reference sequence). Losses at the gene ends were 2 bases for V and 6 bases for J; bases not matched to a gene: 11. This CDR3 contains 17 residues. CDR3 nucleotides: TGCGCCAGCAGTGAGGGGTCGGGACTAGGTATTGCCGGGGAGCTGTTTTTT. Translated: CASSEGSGLGIAGELFF.

This clonotype was seen more than once but under ten times. The gene calls are TRBV7-2 and TRBJ2-3; 7 bases align to TRBD2. Germline V gene data show CDR1 as SGHTA and CDR2 as FQGNSA. The CDR3 has 17 residues. V trimming: 0 bases; J trimming: 0 bases; junction bases outside the gene matches: 6. This chain's CDR3 is CASSLAGGTGSTDTQYF. The CDR3 DNA reads TGTGCCAGCAGCTTAGCGGGGGGGACGGGGAGCACAGATACGCAGTATTTT.

In this sample, this clonotype turned up a few times. The chain combines TRBV19 with TRBJ1-2; 7 nucleotides line up with TRBD1. There are 13 residues in the CDR3. Trimming took 3 bases from V and 8 from J; bases not matched to a gene: 6. Germline CDR1 reads LNHDA; CDR2 reads SQIVND (reference sequence). The CDR3 nucleotides read TGTGCCAGTAGTATCGAGGGGGCATGGGGCTACACCTTC. Its translation: CASSIEGAWGYTF.

This clonotype has only a few counts. The chain recombines TRBV6-1 with TRBJ1-2; D is undetermined. This CDR3 spans 13 amino acids. The V end lost 10 bases, the J end lost 4 bases, and 16 bases lay between the germline ends. Germline CDR1 is MNHNS and CDR2 is SASEGT. Here the CDR3 DNA reads TGTGCCACTTCCACAACGGCGTCCTATGGCTACACCTTC. Translated: CATSTTASYGYTF.

The chain couples TRBV6-4 to TRBJ1-1, with no clear D. Trimming left V 6 bases short and J 4 bases short, with 15 bases between. The CDR3 is made up of 14 amino acids. Looked up from germline, CDR1 is MRHNA and CDR2 is SNTAGT. The CDR3, as DNA: TGTGCCAGCAGCCGGTTCGGTAGCTCCACTGAAGCTTTCTTT. Its translation is CASSRFGSSTEAFF.

This clonotype has a handful of counts. The chain links TRBV5-4 to TRBJ2-7; D gene uncertain. Germline-derived CDR1 and CDR2 are SGHNT and YYREEE (reference sequence). The CDR3 is 13 residues long. Trimming removed 2 bases from V and 3 bases from J, with 9 bases in between. This chain's CDR3 is CASSLPPNYEQYF. CDR3 coding DNA: TGTGCCAGCAGCTTACCACCCAACTACGAGCAGTACTTC.

The table lists this clonotype with a count of one. The chain combines TRBV12-3 or TRBV12-4 with TRBJ2-7; a possible D gene is TRBD2 (5 bases). The V end was cut by 6 bases, the J end by 6 bases, with 21 bases between. The CDR3 runs 15 residues. In DNA, the CDR3 is TGTGCCAGCAGCCCCAGCGGTGCCTACATACGCGAGCAGTACTTC. This gives the protein CASSPSGAYIREQYF.

V and J are TRBV25-1 and TRBJ2-3; D possibly corresponds to TRBD2 (6 bases). Germline assignment: CDR1 MGHDK and CDR2 SYGVNS. The CDR3 runs 15 residues. Trimming removed 6 bases from V and 4 bases from J, with 17 bases in between. The CDR3 nucleotides read TGTGCCAGCAGCTTAGGCTCAGGGAGGCCAGATACGCAGTATTTT. Residues: CASSLGSGRPDTQYF.

This clonotype was counted a few times. The chain has TRBV20-1 and TRBJ2-3, with 7 bases fitting TRBD1. Trimming at V came to 0 bases and at J to 2 bases, leaving 11 bases not matched to a gene. Germline loops: CDR1 DFQATT, CDR2 SNEGSKA (reference sequence). This CDR3 comprises 17 residues. CDR3 sequence: CSARDRQGTLFTDTQYF. DNA of the CDR3: TGCAGTGCTAGAGATCGACAGGGCACATTATTCACAGATACGCAGTATTTT.

Worth noting for this clonotype: At one end, the junction sequence differs from germline, possibly due to a read error. The V gene is TRBV20-1, the J gene TRBJ1-1; no definite D call. This CDR3 has 11 residues. Per germline, CDR1 DFQATT and CDR2 SNEGSKA (reference sequence). The chain's CDR3 is CSASTTTEAFF. The CDR3 DNA reads TGCAGTGCTAGTACGACAACCGAAGCTTTCTTC.

Turning to this clonotype: The CDR3 carries no conserved terminal phenylalanine or tryptophan, so it likely arises from a read error. Because the CDR3's place on the DNA is in doubt, the DNA is left out and the CDR3 is given as listed by TCRdb. The chain joins TRBV15 to TRBJ1-6. Germline V CDR1 and CDR2: LNHNV, YYDKDF (reference sequence). The CDR3 region is 10 residues in length, termini included. The CDR3 reads CATSRDFVAG.

The J gene is TRBJ1-1, the V gene TRBV5-1; no clear D. V lost 0 bases and J lost 1, with 13 bases in between. The CDR3 is 16 residues long. Germline CDR1 and CDR2: SGHRS and YFSETQ. This CDR3 reads CASSLDRSNPNTEAFF. CDR3 DNA: TGCGCCAGCAGCTTGGATCGGTCCAACCCGAACACTGAAGCTTTCTTT.

V is TRBV3-1 and J is TRBJ2-7; perhaps TRBD1 as D (6 bases). The V gene's germline CDR1 is LGHDT and CDR2 YNNKEL (reference sequence). The V gene lost 5 bases and the J gene lost 5 bases, with 22 bases spanning the gap. The CDR3 runs 16 residues. The CDR3 spells CASSSPTGTPSHEQYF. The CDR3 DNA reads TGTGCCAGCAGCTCCCCGACCGGGACACCAAGCCACGAGCAGTACTTC.

This clonotype was recorded many times. The J gene is TRBJ1-6, the V gene TRBV19; no clear D gene. V was shortened by 6 bases and J by 4 bases, with 10 bases between the two germline ends. CDR3 length: 14 amino acids. CDR1 is LNHDA and CDR2 is SQIVND in the germline V gene (reference sequence). The chain's CDR3 is CASRVDGYNSPLHF. CDR3 nucleotides: TGTGCCAGTAGAGTGGACGGTTATAATTCACCCCTCCACTTT.

The rearrangement joins TRBV29-1 to TRBJ1-1; D gene unclear. This CDR3 is 14 amino acids long. Germline V lookup: CDR1 SQVTM, CDR2 ANQGSEA. Trimming left V 5 bases short and J 0 bases short, with 13 bases between. Written as DNA, the CDR3 is TGCAGCGTTTTTCAGAATACTATGAACACTGAAGCTTTCTTT. Translation gives CSVFQNTMNTEAFF.

At least ten counts were recorded for this clonotype. The chain is built from TRBV7-9 and TRBJ1-2; possibly TRBD1 for D (5 bases). The CDR3 has 12 amino acids. With 3 bases removed from V and 7 bases from J, the gap between germline ends came to 9 bases. CDR1 SEHNR and CDR2 FQNEAQ come from the germline V gene (reference sequence). This CDR3 is CASSLDISGYTF. Here the CDR3 DNA reads TGTGCCAGCAGCTTGGACATTTCTGGCTACACCTTC.

The chain recombines TRBV11-2 with TRBJ2-7, with a weak D call TRBD2 (5 bases). Per the germline V gene, CDR1 is SGHAT and CDR2 is FQNNGV. V lost 2 bases and J lost 0, with 11 bases in between. This CDR3 comprises 15 residues. CDR3 in amino acids: CASSLNGESSYEQYF. CDR3 DNA sequence: TGTGCCAGCAGCTTAAACGGGGAGAGCTCCTACGAGCAGTACTTC.

In the case of this clonotype: A much bigger clone sits one base away, suggesting this may be a read error. Here the CDR3 DNA reads TGTGCCAGCCGCCGTAGCGGGAGGGCATCAGATACGCAGTATTTT. Protein product: CASRRSGRASDTQYF. The chain has TRBV12-3 or TRBV12-4 and TRBJ2-3; 11 bases map to TRBD2. After removal of 8 bases from V and 4 bases from J, the junction contained 8 bases not matched to a gene. This CDR3 contains 15 residues.

CDR3 sequence: CSKLGGETQYF. DNA for the CDR3: TGCAGTAAACTCGGTGGGGAGACCCAGTACTTC. The chain combines TRBV20-1 with TRBJ2-5; D uncertain. Trimming left V 8 bases short and J 5 bases short, with 12 bases between. From germline, CDR1 is DFQATT and CDR2 SNEGSKA (reference sequence). The CDR3 sequence is 11 residues long.

At least ten counts were recorded for this clonotype. The gene calls are TRBV7-8 and TRBJ2-2; 7 positions match TRBD2. This CDR3 spans 14 amino acids. V gave up 6 bases and J gave up 2 bases; unmatched junction bases: 3. From germline, CDR1 is SGHVS and CDR2 FQNEAQ. CDR3 in DNA: TGTGCCAGCAGGCCTAGCGGTAACACCGGGGAGCTGTTTTTT. Encoded protein: CASRPSGNTGELFF. Using reference TRBV7-8 and TRBJ2-2 for the parts outside the CDR3, the full variable domain is GAGVSQSPRYKVAKRGQDVALRCDPISGHVSLFWYQQALGQGPEFLTYFQNEAQLDKSGLPSDRFFAERPEGSVSTLKIQRTQQEDSAVYLCASRPSGNTGELFFGEGSRLTVL.